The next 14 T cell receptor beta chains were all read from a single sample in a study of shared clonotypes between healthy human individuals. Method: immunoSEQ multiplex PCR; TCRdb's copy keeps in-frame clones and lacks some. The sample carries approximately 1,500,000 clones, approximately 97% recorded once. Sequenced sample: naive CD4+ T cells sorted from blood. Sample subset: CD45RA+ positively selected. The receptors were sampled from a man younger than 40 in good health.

The CDR3: CSAPFGDTQYF. The CDR3 DNA reads TGCAGTGCGCCTTTTGGGGATACGCAGTATTTT. The rearrangement joins TRBV20-1 to TRBJ2-3, with no clear D. The germline V and J ends were trimmed by 6 bases and 6 bases, with 10 bases remaining between them. Per germline, CDR1 DFQATT and CDR2 SNEGSKA (reference sequence). CDR3 length: 11 amino acids.

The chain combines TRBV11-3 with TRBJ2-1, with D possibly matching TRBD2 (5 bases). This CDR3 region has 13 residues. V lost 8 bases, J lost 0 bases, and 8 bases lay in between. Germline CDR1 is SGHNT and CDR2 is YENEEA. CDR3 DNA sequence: TGTGCCAGCGGACGGGGCTCCTACAATGAGCAGTTCTTC. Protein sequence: CASGRGSYNEQFF.

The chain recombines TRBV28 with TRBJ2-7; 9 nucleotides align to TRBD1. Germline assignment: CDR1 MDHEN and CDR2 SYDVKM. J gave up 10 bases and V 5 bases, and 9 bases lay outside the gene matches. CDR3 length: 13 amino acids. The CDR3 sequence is CASSHREGQGQYF. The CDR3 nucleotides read TGTGCCAGCAGTCATAGAGAGGGACAGGGTCAGTACTTC.

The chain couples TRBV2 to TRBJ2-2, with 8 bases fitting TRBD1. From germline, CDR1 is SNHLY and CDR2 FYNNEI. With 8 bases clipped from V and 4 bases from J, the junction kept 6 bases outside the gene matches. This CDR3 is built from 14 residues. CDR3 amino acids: CASEGQGITGELFF. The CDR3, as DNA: TGTGCCAGCGAAGGACAGGGAATCACCGGGGAGCTGTTTTTT.

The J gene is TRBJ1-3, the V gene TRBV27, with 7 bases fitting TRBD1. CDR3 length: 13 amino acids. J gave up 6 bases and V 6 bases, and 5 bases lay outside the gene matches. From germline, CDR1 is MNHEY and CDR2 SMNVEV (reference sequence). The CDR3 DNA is TGTGCCAGCAGGAGGACAGGCGAAAACACCATATATTTT. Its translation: CASRRTGENTIYF.

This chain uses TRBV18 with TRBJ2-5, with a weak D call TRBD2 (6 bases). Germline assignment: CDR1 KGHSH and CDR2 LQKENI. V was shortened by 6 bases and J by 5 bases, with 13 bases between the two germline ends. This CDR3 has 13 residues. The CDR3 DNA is TGTGCCAGCTCTCCCTCCGCGGGGGAGACCCAGTACTTC. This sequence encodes CASSPSAGETQYF.

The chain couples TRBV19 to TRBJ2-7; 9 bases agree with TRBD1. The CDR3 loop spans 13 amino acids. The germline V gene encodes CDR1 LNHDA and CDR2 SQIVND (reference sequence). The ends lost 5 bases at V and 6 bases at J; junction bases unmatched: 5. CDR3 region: CASSSGTGSEQYF. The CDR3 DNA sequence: TGTGCCAGTAGTTCAGGGACAGGGTCCGAGCAGTACTTC.

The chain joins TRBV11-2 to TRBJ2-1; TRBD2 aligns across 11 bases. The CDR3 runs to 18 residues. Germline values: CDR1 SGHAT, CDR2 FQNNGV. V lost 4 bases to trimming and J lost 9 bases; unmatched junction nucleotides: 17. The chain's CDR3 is CASSSQILAGVYVGEQFF. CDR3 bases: TGTGCCAGCAGCTCTCAAATACTAGCGGGAGTTTATGTGGGTGAGCAGTTCTTC.

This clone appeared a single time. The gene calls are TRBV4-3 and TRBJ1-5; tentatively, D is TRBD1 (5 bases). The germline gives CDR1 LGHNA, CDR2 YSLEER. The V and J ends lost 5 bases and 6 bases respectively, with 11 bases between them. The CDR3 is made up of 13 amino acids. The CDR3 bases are TGCGCCAGCAGCAAGACAGTGGTTCAGCCCCAGCATTTT. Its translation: CASSKTVVQPQHF.

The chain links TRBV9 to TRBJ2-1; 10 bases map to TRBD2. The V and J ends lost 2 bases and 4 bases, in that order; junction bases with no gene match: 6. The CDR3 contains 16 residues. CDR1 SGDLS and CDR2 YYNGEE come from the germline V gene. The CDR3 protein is CASSVAGLAEYNEQFF. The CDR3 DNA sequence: TGTGCCAGCAGCGTCGCCGGACTAGCGGAGTACAATGAGCAGTTCTTC.

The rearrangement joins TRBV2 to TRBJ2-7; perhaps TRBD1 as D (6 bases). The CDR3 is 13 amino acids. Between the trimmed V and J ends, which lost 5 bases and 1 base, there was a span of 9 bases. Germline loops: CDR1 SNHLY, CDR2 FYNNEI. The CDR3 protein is CASSYDRSYEQYF. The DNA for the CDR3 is TGTGCCAGCAGTTATGACAGGTCCTACGAGCAGTACTTC.

The CDR3 loop is CASSPRWREGRYEQYF. CDR3 coding DNA: TGTGCCAGCAGCCCCCGATGGCGGGAGGGCCGCTACGAGCAGTACTTC. V is TRBV27 and J is TRBJ2-7; 9 bases map to TRBD2. The CDR3 is 16 amino acids. The ends lost 6 bases at V and 3 bases at J; junction bases unmatched: 12. Germline assignment: CDR1 MNHEY and CDR2 SMNVEV (reference sequence).

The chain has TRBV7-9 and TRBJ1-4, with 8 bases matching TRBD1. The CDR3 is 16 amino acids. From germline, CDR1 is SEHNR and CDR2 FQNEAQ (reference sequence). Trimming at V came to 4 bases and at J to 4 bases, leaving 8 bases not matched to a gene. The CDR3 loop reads CASSSDRGGFNEKLFF. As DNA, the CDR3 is TGTGCCAGCAGCTCAGACAGGGGCGGTTTTAATGAAAAACTGTTTTTT.

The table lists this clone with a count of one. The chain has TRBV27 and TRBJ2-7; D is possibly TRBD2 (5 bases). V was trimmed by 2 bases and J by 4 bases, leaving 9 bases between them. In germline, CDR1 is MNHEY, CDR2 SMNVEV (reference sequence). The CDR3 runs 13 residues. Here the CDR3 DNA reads TGTGCCAGCAGTTTAGAACCGGGGTACGAGCAGTACTTC. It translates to CASSLEPGYEQYF.